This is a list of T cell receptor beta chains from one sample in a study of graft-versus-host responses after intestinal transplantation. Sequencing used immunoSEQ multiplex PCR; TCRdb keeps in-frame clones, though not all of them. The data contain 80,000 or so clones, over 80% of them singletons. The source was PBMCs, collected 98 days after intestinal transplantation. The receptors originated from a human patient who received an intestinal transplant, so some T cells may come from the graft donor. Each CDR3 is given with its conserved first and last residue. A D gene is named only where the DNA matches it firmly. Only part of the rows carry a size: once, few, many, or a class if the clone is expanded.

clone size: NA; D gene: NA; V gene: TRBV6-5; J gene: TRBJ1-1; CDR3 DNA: TGTGCCAGCAGTTACACAGGGAGGAACACTGAAGCTTTCTTT; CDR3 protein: CASSYTGRNTEAFF
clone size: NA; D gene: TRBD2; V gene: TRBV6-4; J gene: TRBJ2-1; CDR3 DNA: TGTGCCAGCAGTGTGGCAGGACTAGCGGGAGGGGATGAGCAGTTCTTC; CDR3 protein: CASSVAGLAGGDEQFF
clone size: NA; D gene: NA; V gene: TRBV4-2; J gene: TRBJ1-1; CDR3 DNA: TGTGCCAGCAGCCAAGTGGGGGGCGGGGGAGGAAACACTGAAGCTTTCTTT; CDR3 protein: CASSQVGGGGGNTEAFF
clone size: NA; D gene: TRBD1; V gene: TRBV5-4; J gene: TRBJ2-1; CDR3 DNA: TGTGCCAGCAGCTATAACAGGGGCAATGAGCAGTTCTTC; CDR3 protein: CASSYNRGNEQFF
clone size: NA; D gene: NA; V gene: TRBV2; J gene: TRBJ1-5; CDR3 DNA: TGTGCCAGCAGGAAGACAGTCTCCAATCAGCCCCAGCATTTT; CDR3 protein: CASRKTVSNQPQHF
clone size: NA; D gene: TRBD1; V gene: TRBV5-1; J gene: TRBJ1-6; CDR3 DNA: TGCGCCAGCAGCTTGGCGACAGGGGGGGAAGGTTCACCCCTCCACTTT; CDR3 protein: CASSLATGGEGSPLHF
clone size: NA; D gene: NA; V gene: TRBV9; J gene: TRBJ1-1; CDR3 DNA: TGTGCCAGCAGCGTAGACAGGGAGACTGAAGCTTTCTTT; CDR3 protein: CASSVDRETEAFF
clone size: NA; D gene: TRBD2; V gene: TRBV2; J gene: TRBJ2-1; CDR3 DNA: TGTGCCAGCAGTGAACCGGGACTAGCGGGACCAAGCTCCTACAATGAGCAGTTCTTC; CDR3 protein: CASSEPGLAGPSSYNEQFF
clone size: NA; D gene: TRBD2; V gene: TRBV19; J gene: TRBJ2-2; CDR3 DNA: TGTGCCAGTAGTTACCCTAGCGGGAGAACCGGGGAGCTGTTTTTT; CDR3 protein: CASSYPSGRTGELFF
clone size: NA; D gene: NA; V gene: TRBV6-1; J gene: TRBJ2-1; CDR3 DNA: TGTGCCAGCAGTCTCCGCGAGGGCTCTAAAAATGAGCAGTTCTTC; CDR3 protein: CASSLREGSKNEQFF
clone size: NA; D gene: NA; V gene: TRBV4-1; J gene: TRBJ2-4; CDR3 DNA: TGCGCCAGCAGCCAAGTTTGGGAGGAGGCCAAAAACATTCAGTACTTC; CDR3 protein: CASSQVWEEAKNIQYF
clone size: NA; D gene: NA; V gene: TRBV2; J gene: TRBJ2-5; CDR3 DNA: TGTGCCAGCCTGCGGGACCAAGAGACCCAGTACTTC; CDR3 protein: CASLRDQETQYF
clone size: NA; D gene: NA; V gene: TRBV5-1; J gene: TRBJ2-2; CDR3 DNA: TGCGCCAGCAGCGGAACAGTTAACGGGGAGCTGTTTTTT; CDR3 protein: CASSGTVNGELFF
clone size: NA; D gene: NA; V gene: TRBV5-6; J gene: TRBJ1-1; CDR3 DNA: TGTGCCAGCAGCTTGGAGGGAGGGACGAACACTGAAGCTTTCTTT; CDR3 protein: CASSLEGGTNTEAFF
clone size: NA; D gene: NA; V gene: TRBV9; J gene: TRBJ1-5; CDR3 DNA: TGTGCCAGCAGCTCACGGGGGGTTAAGGATCAGCCCCAGCATTTT; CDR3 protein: CASSSRGVKDQPQHF
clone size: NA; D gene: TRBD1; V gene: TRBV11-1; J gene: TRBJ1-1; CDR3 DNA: TGTGCCAGCAGCTTACCAGACAGGGGGCTCGTTGAAGCTTTCTTT; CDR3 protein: CASSLPDRGLVEAFF
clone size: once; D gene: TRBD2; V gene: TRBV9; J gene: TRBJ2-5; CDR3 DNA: TGTGCCAGCAGCGTTAGACTAGCGGGGGGGCAGCAGACCCAGTACTTC; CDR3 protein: CASSVRLAGGQQTQYF
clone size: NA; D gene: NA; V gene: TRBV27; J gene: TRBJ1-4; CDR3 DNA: TGTGCCAGCAGTGTCCAGGGGAGAAGTAATGAAAAACTGTTTTTT; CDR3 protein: CASSVQGRSNEKLFF
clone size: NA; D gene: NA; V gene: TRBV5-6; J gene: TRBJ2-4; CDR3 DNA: TGTGCCAGCAGCTTTGTTGTGGAAAACATTCAGTACTTC; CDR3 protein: CASSFVVENIQYF
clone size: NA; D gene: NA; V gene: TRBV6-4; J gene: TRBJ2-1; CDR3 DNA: TGTGCCAGCAGTGCCTCGTGGGGGAACAATGAGCAGTTCTTC; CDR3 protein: CASSASWGNNEQFF
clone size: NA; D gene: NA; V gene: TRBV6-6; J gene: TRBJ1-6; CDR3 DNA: TGTGCCAGCAGTTACACGGGACGGGGTCATAATTCACCCCTCCACTTT; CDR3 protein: CASSYTGRGHNSPLHF
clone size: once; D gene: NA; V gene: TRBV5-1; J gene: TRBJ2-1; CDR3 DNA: TGCGCCAGCAGCTTGTCCACCCCTGGGGAGCAGTTCTTC; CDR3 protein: CASSLSTPGEQFF
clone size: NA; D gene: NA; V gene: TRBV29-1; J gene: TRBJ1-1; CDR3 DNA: TGCAGCGTTGCTCCCGGGACTCCTAACACTGAAGCTTTCTTT; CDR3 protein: CSVAPGTPNTEAFF
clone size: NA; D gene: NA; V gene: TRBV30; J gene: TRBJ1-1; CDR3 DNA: TGTGCCTGGAGTGCCAGGGTGAACACTGAAGCTTTCTTT; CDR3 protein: CAWSARVNTEAFF
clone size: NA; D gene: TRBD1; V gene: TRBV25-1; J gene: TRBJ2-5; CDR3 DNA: TGTGCCAGCAACCGGGACAGGGGGCGAGAGACCCAGTACTTC; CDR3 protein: CASNRDRGRETQYF
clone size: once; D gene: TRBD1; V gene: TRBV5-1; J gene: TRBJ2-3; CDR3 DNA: TGCGCCAGCAGCTCTCGGGACAGGGTCGCAGATACGCAGTATTTT; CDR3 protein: CASSSRDRVADTQYF
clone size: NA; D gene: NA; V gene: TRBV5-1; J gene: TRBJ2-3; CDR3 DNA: TGCGCCAGCAGCTGGGTAACAGATACGCAGTATTTT; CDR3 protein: CASSWVTDTQYF